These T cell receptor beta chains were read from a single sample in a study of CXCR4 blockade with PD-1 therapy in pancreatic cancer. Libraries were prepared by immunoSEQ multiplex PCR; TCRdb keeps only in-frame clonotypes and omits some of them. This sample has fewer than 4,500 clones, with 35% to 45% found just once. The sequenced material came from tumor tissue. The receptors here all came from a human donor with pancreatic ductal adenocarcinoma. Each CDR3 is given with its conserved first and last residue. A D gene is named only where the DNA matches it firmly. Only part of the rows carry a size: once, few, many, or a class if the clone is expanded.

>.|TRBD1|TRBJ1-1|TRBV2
TGTGCCAGCAACCCGGACAGGGGGAACACTGAAGCTTTCTTT
CASNPDRGNTEAFF
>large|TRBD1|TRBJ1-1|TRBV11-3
TGTGCCAGCAGCGACCGGGACAGAGGTCGAGGGACTGAAGCTTTCTTT
CASSDRDRGRGTEAFF
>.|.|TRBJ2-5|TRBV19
TGTGCCGTGGGGGAGTTCCAAGAGACCCAGTACTTC
CAVGEFQETQYF
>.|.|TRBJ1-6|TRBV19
TGTGCCAGTAGTGTGAGGACAGCCAACAATTCACCCCTCCACTTT
CASSVRTANNSPLHF
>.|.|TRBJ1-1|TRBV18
TGTGCCAGCTCCCTCGCAGCGAACACTGAAGCTTTCTTT
CASSLAANTEAFF
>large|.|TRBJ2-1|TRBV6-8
TGTGCCAGCAGTGACGGGGGTACCTCCTACAATGAGCAGTTCTTC
CASSDGGTSYNEQFF
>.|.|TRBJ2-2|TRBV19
TGTGCCAGTAGTATAGGTGTCAGAACGAACACCGGGGAGCTGTTTTTT
CASSIGVRTNTGELFF
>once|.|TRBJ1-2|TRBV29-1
TGCAGCGTTGATCCGGGGACACGGACCTATGGCTACACCTTC
CSVDPGTRTYGYTF
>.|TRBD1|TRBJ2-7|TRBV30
TGTGCCCGTATGACAGGGGGCAAGGGCGAGCAGTACTTC
CARMTGGKGEQYF
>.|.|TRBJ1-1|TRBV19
TGTGCCAGTAGTACTACAGGGACGGCTTTCTTT
CASSTTGTAFF
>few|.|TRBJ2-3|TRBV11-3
TGTGCCAGCAGCACCCGACTCAGCACAGATACGCAGTATTTT
CASSTRLSTDTQYF
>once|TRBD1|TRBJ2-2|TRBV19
TGTGCCAGTAGTGAGGACAGGGCAACCGGGGAGCTGTTTTTT
CASSEDRATGELFF
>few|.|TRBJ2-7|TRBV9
TGTGCCAGCAGCGCCCATTCGGGGGGCTACTACGAGCAGTACTTC
CASSAHSGGYYEQYF
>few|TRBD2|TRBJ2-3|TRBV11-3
TGTGCCAGCAGCCCCGGGGTAGCGGGGGGGGGAAGCACAGATACGCAGTATTTT
CASSPGVAGGGSTDTQYF
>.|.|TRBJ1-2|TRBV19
TGTGCCAGTAGTCCGATGGACGAGGTTCGGGGCTACACCTTC
CASSPMDEVRGYTF
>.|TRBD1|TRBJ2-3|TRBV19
TGTGCCACCGCCGACAGGGGCCGCACAGATACGCAGTATTTT
CATADRGRTDTQYF
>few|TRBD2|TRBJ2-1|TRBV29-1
TGCAGCGTTATCGCTACTAGCGGCGTCTACAATGAGCAGTTCTTC
CSVIATSGVYNEQFF
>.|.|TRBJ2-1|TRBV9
TGTGCCAGCAGCGTAGCCACGAGCTCCTACAATGAGCAGTTCTTC
CASSVATSSYNEQFF
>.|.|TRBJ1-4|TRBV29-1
TGCAGCGTTGAAGAAGGCAGGGGAGAGAGTGAAAAACTGTTTTTT
CSVEEGRGESEKLFF
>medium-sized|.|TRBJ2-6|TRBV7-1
TGTGCCAGCAGCATCCCCGACGTGGCTGGGGCCAACGTCCTGACTTTC
CASSIPDVAGANVLTF
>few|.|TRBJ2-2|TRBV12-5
TGTGCCAGCCGATTTCCGGGAGCCGGGGAGCTGTTTTTT
CASRFPGAGELFF
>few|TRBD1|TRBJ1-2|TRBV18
TGTGCCAGCTCACTCGGGACAGGGGTCAACTATGGCTACACCTTC
CASSLGTGVNYGYTF
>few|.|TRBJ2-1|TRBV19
TGTGCCAGTAGTATAGGCCCCCGGAGGGGGGACCATCTCAATGAGCAGTTCTTC
CASSIGPRRGDHLNEQFF
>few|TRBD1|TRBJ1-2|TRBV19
TGTGCCAGTAGTCCTGGACAGGTCTATGGCTACACCTTC
CASSPGQVYGYTF
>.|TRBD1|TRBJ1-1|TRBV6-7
TGTGCCATCAGTGCGCATACAGGGGGCCTAGCGGGCACTGAAGCTTTCTTT
CAISAHTGGLAGTEAFF
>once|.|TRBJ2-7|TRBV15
TGTGCCACCAGCAGAGAGGGGTTTGGCTCCTACGAGCAGTACTTC
CATSREGFGSYEQYF
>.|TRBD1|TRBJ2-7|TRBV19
TGTGCCGGGAGGAGGGACAGGCCCTCCGAGCAGTACTTC
CAGRRDRPSEQYF